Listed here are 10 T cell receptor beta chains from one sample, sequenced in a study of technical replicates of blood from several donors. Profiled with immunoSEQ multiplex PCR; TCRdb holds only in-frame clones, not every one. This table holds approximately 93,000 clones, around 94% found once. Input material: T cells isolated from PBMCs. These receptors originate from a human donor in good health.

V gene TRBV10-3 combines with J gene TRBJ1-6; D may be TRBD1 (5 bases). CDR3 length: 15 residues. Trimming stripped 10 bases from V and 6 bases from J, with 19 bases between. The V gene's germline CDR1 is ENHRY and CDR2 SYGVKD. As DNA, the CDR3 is TGTGCCACATCCTCCGCGGGGGAAAGTAATTCACCCCTCCACTTT. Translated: CATSSAGESNSPLHF.

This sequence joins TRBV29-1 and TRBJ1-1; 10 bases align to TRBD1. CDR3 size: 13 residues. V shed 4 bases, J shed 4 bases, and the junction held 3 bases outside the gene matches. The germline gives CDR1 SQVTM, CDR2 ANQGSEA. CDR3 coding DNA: TGCAGCGTTGCGGACAGGGGGGGCACTGAAGCTTTCTTT. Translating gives CSVADRGGTEAFF.

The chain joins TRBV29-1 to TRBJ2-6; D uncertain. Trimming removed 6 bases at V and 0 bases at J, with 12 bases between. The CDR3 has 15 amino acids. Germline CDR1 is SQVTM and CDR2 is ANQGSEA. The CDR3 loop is CSVAASDSGANVLTF. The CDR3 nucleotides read TGCAGCGTAGCAGCGTCGGACTCTGGGGCCAACGTCCTGACTTTC.

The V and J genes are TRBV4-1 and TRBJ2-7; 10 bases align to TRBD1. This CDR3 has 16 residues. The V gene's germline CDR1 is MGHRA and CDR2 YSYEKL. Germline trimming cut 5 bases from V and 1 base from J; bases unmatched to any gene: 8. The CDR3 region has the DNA TGCGCCAGCAGCGGACAGGGGGGGGGACAGTCCTACGAGCAGTACTTC. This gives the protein CASSGQGGGQSYEQYF.

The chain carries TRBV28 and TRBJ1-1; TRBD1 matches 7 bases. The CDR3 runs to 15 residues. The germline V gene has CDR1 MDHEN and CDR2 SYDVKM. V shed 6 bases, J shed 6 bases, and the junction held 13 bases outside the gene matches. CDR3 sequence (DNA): TGTGCCAGCAGCGACCTGACAGGGTTGGGGGCTGAAGCTTTCTTT. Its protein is CASSDLTGLGAEAFF.

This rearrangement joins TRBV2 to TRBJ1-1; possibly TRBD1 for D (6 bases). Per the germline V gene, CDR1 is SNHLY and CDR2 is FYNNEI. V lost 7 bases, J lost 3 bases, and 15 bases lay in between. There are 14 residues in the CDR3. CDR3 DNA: TGTGCCAGCAATAACAGGGCGAGCGACACTGAAGCTTTCTTT. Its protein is CASNNRASDTEAFF.

The CDR3 DNA is TGCAGCGTTGAAGTAGCAAGGGCCAACGTCCTGACTTTC. As protein: CSVEVARANVLTF. This chain uses TRBV29-1 with TRBJ2-6, with D unresolved. The CDR3 is 13 amino acids. V was pared by 1 base and J by 5 bases, with 6 bases between. Germline V lookup: CDR1 SQVTM, CDR2 ANQGSEA.

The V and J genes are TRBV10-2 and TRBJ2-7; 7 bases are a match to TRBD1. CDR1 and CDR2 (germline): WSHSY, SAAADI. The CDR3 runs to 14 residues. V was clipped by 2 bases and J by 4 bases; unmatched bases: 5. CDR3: CASSEPGTAYEQYF. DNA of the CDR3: TGCGCCAGCAGTGAGCCCGGGACAGCGTACGAGCAGTACTTC.

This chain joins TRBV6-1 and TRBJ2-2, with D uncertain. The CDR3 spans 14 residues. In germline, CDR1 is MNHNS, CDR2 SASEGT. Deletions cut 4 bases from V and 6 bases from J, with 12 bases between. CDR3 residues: CASSGQASPGELFF. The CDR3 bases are TGTGCCAGCAGTGGGCAGGCCTCCCCCGGGGAGCTGTTTTTT.

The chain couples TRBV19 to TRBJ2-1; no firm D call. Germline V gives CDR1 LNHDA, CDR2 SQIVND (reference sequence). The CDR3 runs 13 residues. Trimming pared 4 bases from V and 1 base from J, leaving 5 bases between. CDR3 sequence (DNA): TGTGCCAGTAGTAGAACTTCCTACAATGAGCAGTTCTTC. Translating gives CASSRTSYNEQFF.